The 28 T cell receptor beta chains in this list originate from one sample, sequenced in a study of Ad26.COV2.S vaccination and SARS-CoV-2 variants. This table comes from immunoSEQ multiplex PCR, and its TCRdb copy is limited to in-frame clones, with some not included. The sample records about 280,000 clones, around 87% being singletons. The treatment denotes: some 19 received Ad26.COV2.S at low or high dose, single or two shots; several received placebo; per-sample allocation not given. At day 63 after the first vaccine or placebo injection, samples were drawn. Sequences were derived from peripheral blood, sampled in a trial of Ad26.COV2.S vaccine versus placebo. All receptors derive from a person aged 18 to 65 who received the Ad26.COV2.S COVID-19 vaccine or a placebo.

The chain recombines TRBV19 with TRBJ1-2, with TRBD1 identical over 7 bases. With 5 bases clipped from V and 4 bases from J, the junction kept 13 bases outside the gene matches. Looked up from germline, CDR1 is LNHDA and CDR2 is SQIVND (reference sequence). There are 16 residues in the CDR3. CDR3 residues: CASSPGWGQTPYGYTF. The DNA for the CDR3 is TGTGCCAGTAGTCCAGGATGGGGACAGACTCCCTATGGCTACACCTTC.

The chain joins TRBV27 to TRBJ1-1; D unresolved. V was clipped by 3 bases and J by 0 bases, with 14 bases between them. The CDR3 is 16 amino acids. Germline V gene sequence: CDR1 MNHEY, CDR2 SMNVEV (reference sequence). DNA of the CDR3: TGTGCCAGCAGTTTTCTTTCCATGCCCTTGAACACTGAAGCTTTCTTT. Translated, it gives CASSFLSMPLNTEAFF.

CDR3 sequence (DNA): TGTGCCAGCAGCCCCGGGGGGACGGTCTACAATGAGCAGTTCTTC. As protein: CASSPGGTVYNEQFF. The chain uses TRBV11-1 and TRBJ2-1, with 7 bases lining up with TRBD2. The length of the CDR3 is 15 residues. Germline V gene lookup returns CDR1 SGHAT and CDR2 FQDESV (reference sequence). The trim removed 5 bases at V and 3 bases at J, leaving 7 bases unmatched.

The chain carries TRBV3-1 (or the pseudogene TRBV3-2) and TRBJ1-2; the D gene is possibly TRBD1 (6 bases). CDR3 size: 16 residues. Germline V lookup: CDR1 LGHDT, CDR2 YNNKEL (reference sequence). V lost 4 bases and J 4 bases, leaving 19 bases between the germline ends. CDR3 amino acids: CASSPTRTAYGYGYTF. The CDR3 region has the DNA TGTGCCAGCAGCCCTACGAGGACAGCCTATGGCTATGGCTACACCTTC.

DNA for the CDR3: TGCGCCAGCAGCCAAGGGGACGGGAGGGCCGTTGAGCAGTTCTTC. Translating gives CASSQGDGRAVEQFF. The V call is TRBV4-1, the J call TRBJ2-1; TRBD2 matches at 8 bases. Germline V lookup: CDR1 MGHRA, CDR2 YSYEKL. This CDR3 comprises 15 residues. The trim removed 1 base at V and 9 bases at J, leaving 8 bases unmatched.

The chain joins TRBV4-1 to TRBJ1-5; 7 positions agree with TRBD1. This CDR3 comprises 16 residues. CDR1 is MGHRA, CDR2 YSYEKL, per germline. Unmatched junction bases numbered 8, after V lost 2 bases and J lost 4 bases. The CDR3 loop is CASSQTGTEDNQPQHF. CDR3 bases: TGCGCCAGCAGCCAAACCGGGACAGAGGATAATCAGCCCCAGCATTTT.

This sequence joins TRBV30 and TRBJ1-2; D might be TRBD1 (6 bases). The CDR3 length is 12 residues. Germline V gives CDR1 GTSNPN, CDR2 SVGIG (reference sequence). The V end lost 2 bases, the J end lost 6 bases, and 10 bases lay between the germline ends. In DNA, the CDR3 is TGTGCCTGGAGTTCAGGGGCCCATGGCTACACCTTC. This translates into CAWSSGAHGYTF.

The V call is TRBV7-2, the J call TRBJ1-5, with a tentative D call TRBD1 (5 bases). Germline values: CDR1 SGHTA, CDR2 FQGNSA. V was cut by 1 base and J by 7 bases, with 17 bases left in between. CDR3 length equals 16 residues. The DNA for the CDR3 is TGTGCCAGCAGCTTAGGTGGGACCCCTGGCCGACAGCCCCAGCATTTT. Translation gives CASSLGGTPGRQPQHF.

In this sample, this clone turned up once. This chain connects TRBV4-1 to TRBJ2-7; D is unresolved. Looked up from germline, CDR1 is MGHRA and CDR2 is YSYEKL. V dropped 1 base and J dropped 7 bases, with 14 bases sitting between them. CDR3 length: 14 residues. This CDR3 is CASSQAAGLGEQYF. Here the CDR3 DNA reads TGCGCCAGCAGCCAAGCTGCAGGCCTGGGGGAGCAGTACTTC.

This clone was recorded once. The rearrangement uses TRBV28 and TRBJ2-7, with 11 bases lining up with TRBD2. Trimming at V came to 7 bases and at J to 3 bases, leaving 5 bases not matched to a gene. This CDR3 contains 14 residues. Germline V gene sequence: CDR1 MDHEN, CDR2 SYDVKM. The CDR3 DNA is TGTGCCAGCAACGTAGCGGGAGGGCTCTACGAGCAGTACTTC. Amino acids: CASNVAGGLYEQYF.

The V gene is TRBV19, the J gene TRBJ1-1; TRBD1 matches 12 bases. CDR3 length: 15 residues. Germline CDR1 and CDR2: LNHDA and SQIVND (reference sequence). The junction had 9 bases not matched to a gene; V was cut back by 8 bases and J by 5 bases. The chain's CDR3 is CASGGTGGFRTEAFF. The CDR3 DNA is TGTGCCAGTGGCGGGACAGGGGGCTTCCGAACTGAAGCTTTCTTT.

V usage is TRBV19 and J usage is TRBJ1-2, with D perhaps matching TRBD1 (6 bases). Germline V gene sequence: CDR1 LNHDA, CDR2 SQIVND (reference sequence). The germline V and J ends were trimmed by 6 bases and 0 bases, with 23 bases remaining between them. CDR3 length: 18 amino acids. CDR3 nucleotides: TGTGCCAGTAGCCGACGCCCGCCAGGGGAATTTTCTAACTATGGCTACACCTTC. Protein: CASSRRPPGEFSNYGYTF.

This clone occurred many times. CDR3 in DNA: TGCGCCAGCAGCAGGGGGAGCACTGAAGCTTTCTTT. It encodes CASSRGSTEAFF. The chain has TRBV10-1 and TRBJ1-1; 7 bases agree with TRBD1. The V gene end was trimmed by 6 bases and the J gene end by 4 bases; junction bases not matched to a gene: 2. CDR3 length equals 12 residues. Germline V gene data show CDR1 as WNHNN and CDR2 as SYGVQD (reference sequence).

The rearrangement links TRBV10-3 to TRBJ1-2; D unclear. V was shortened by 0 bases and J by 1 base, with 9 bases between the two germline ends. The CDR3 extends over 15 amino acids. Germline V gene sequence: CDR1 ENHRY, CDR2 SYGVKD. CDR3 amino acids: CAISESRSSNYGYTF. Written as DNA, the CDR3 is TGTGCCATCAGTGAGTCGAGGTCAAGTAACTATGGCTACACCTTC.

CDR3 DNA sequence: TGTGCCAGCAGCCAACAGGGGCTTTTACTGAACACTGAAGCTTTCTTT. Amino acid sequence: CASSQQGLLLNTEAFF. The V gene is TRBV7-2, the J gene TRBJ1-1, with 7 nucleotides matching TRBD1. V shed 5 bases and J 0 bases; nucleotides not matched to a gene: 9. From germline, CDR1 is SGHTA and CDR2 FQGNSA. This CDR3 comprises 16 residues.

The CDR3, as DNA: TGTGCCAGCAGTTCCCAGGGACATCTCACCGGGGAGCTGTTTTTT. Translating gives CASSSQGHLTGELFF. This sequence joins TRBV6-2 or TRBV6-3 and TRBJ2-2; D is perhaps TRBD1 (6 bases). The germline V gene has CDR1 MNHEY and CDR2 SVGEGT. The V and J ends lost 4 bases and 4 bases respectively, with 13 bases between them. The length of the CDR3 is 15 residues.

The genes are TRBV6-5 and TRBJ1-1; tentatively, D is TRBD1 (5 bases). This CDR3 region has 11 residues. Trimming pared 6 bases from V and 6 bases from J, leaving 8 bases between. Germline values: CDR1 MNHEY, CDR2 SVGAGI. CDR3 sequence (DNA): TGTGCCAGCAGAAGGGGCCCTGAAGCTTTCTTT. It is translated as CASRRGPEAFF.

V gene TRBV7-6 combines with J gene TRBJ2-3; possible D gene TRBD1, 5 bases. The CDR3 loop spans 15 amino acids. V shed 5 bases and J shed 4 bases, with 16 bases lying between them. The germline CDR1 and CDR2 sequences are SGHVS and FNYEAQ. CDR3 in amino acids: CASSPVAGIPDTQYF. CDR3 sequence (DNA): TGTGCCAGCAGCCCGGTGGCAGGGATTCCAGATACGCAGTATTTT.

The chain carries TRBV24-1 and TRBJ2-1; D is undetermined. CDR1 and CDR2 (germline): KGHDR, SFDVKD. CDR3 length: 16 residues. V was clipped by 3 bases and J by 0 bases, with 11 bases between them. CDR3 residues: CATSDSAAYSYNEQFF. DNA for the CDR3: TGTGCCACCAGTGATAGCGCAGCCTACTCCTACAATGAGCAGTTCTTC.

The V call is TRBV9, the J call TRBJ2-1; the match to TRBD2 covers 10 bases. V was pared by 7 bases and J by 7 bases, with 17 bases of the junction left unmatched. The germline gives CDR1 SGDLS, CDR2 YYNGEE. The CDR3 is made up of 17 amino acids. The DNA for the CDR3 is TGTGCCAGCGCCAGGGGAGGTAGCGGGGGGAAGGAGAATGAGCAGTTCTTC. The encoded protein is CASARGGSGGKENEQFF.

The gene calls are TRBV5-8 and TRBJ2-3, with D uncertain. CDR1 and CDR2 from the germline V gene are SGHTS and YDEGEE. V was pared by 2 bases and J by 2 bases, with 9 bases between. The CDR3 is made up of 14 amino acids. The CDR3: CASSFDTNTDTQYF. As DNA, the CDR3 is TGTGCCAGCAGCTTCGACACCAACACAGATACGCAGTATTTT. Together with reference TRBV5-8 and TRBJ2-3, the CDR3 gives the full variable domain: EAGVTQSPTHLIKTRGQQATLRCSPISGHTSVYWYQQALGLGLQFLLWYDEGEERNRGNFPPRFSGRQFPNYSSELNVNALELEDSALYLCASSFDTNTDTQYFGPGTRLTVL.

The genes are TRBV19 and TRBJ2-1; 11 nucleotides line up with TRBD2. The CDR3 covers 16 residues. V was clipped by 5 bases and J by 5 bases; unmatched bases: 8. Germline V gives CDR1 LNHDA, CDR2 SQIVND (reference sequence). CDR3 nucleotides: TGTGCCAGTAGTTTCGAGGGGACTAGCGGACACAATGAGCAGTTCTTC. Its protein product is CASSFEGTSGHNEQFF.

The chain employs TRBV5-1 and TRBJ2-2; weak D call: TRBD1 (5 bases). Trimming cost V 3 bases and J 1 base, with 7 bases left between them. Germline V CDR1 and CDR2: SGHRS, YFSETQ. The CDR3 has 14 amino acids. The CDR3 nucleotides read TGCGCCAGCAGCTCAACAGGGAACACCGGGGAGCTGTTTTTT. Protein: CASSSTGNTGELFF.

The genes are TRBV21-1 and TRBJ2-2. TRBV21-1 is a recognized pseudogene. The CDR3 extends over 16 amino acids. The DNA of the CDR3 is TGTGCCAGCAGCAAAGCGGGGGACGGCCTTATCCGGGAGCTGTTTTTT. It yields the protein CASSKAGDGLIRELFF.

V and J are TRBV27 and TRBJ1-6, with 7 bases lining up with TRBD1. The CDR3 contains 16 residues. V dropped 2 bases and J dropped 8; count of bases not matched to a gene: 9. CDR1 is MNHEY and CDR2 is SMNVEV in the germline V gene (reference sequence). CDR3 DNA sequence: TGTGCCAGCAGTTTAGAAGGGGGCACGGGTTATTCACCCCTCCACTTT. It yields the protein CASSLEGGTGYSPLHF.

The chain couples TRBV5-1 to TRBJ1-1; no reliable D call. The V end lost 4 bases, the J end lost 4 bases, and 14 bases lay between the germline ends. The CDR3 is 14 residues long. Germline V gives CDR1 SGHRS, CDR2 YFSETQ. CDR3 sequence reads: CASSPRHGSTEAFF. The CDR3 nucleotides read TGCGCCAGCAGCCCTAGGCACGGTAGCACTGAAGCTTTCTTT.

This clone has only one observation. The chain links TRBV2 to TRBJ1-1; D is uncertain. The V and J ends lost 3 bases and 1 base respectively, with 9 bases between them. The CDR3 consists of 14 residues. The germline CDR1 and CDR2 sequences are SNHLY and FYNNEI. The CDR3 DNA reads as TGTGCCAGCAGTGATCGAGGCCAGAACACTGAAGCTTTCTTT. It yields the protein CASSDRGQNTEAFF.

This sequence joins TRBV9 and TRBJ2-5, with 12 positions matching TRBD2. The germline CDR1 and CDR2 sequences are SGDLS and YYNGEE. The length of the CDR3 is 18 residues. The ends lost 0 bases at V and 1 base at J; junction bases unmatched: 7. CDR3 in amino acids: CASSVAASGGAGQETQYF. CDR3 DNA: TGTGCCAGCAGCGTAGCGGCTAGCGGGGGGGCCGGCCAAGAGACCCAGTACTTC.